The T cell receptor beta chain under discussion was sequenced for a study of T cells after yellow fever vaccination. Study-wide points: In FACS-sorted repertoires, abundant clonotypes from the bulk population could appear as contaminants. Clonotypes appearing in both CD4 and CD8 compartments existed, and their share was small.

Of note for this clonotype: Its antigen is as yet unknown.

V lost 1 base to trimming and J lost 9 bases, with 7 bases between them. Germline CDR1 is DFQATT and CDR2 is SNEGSKA (reference sequence). This CDR3 is built from 11 residues. By 5'RACE template switching, TCR cDNA was produced, with a universal primer site and UMIs added in the process. Each CDR3 protein gets one entry after TCRdb re-called the 5' RACE reads with MiXCR. The sample yields 200,000 to 300,000 distinct CDR3 sequences, about 7% seen once. Sequencing was performed on CD4+ T cells sorted from PBMCs, taken on the day of the yellow fever booster vaccination. The clonotype originates from a man aged 25 to 40 who received the YFV17D yellow fever vaccine. The V gene is TRBV20-1, the J gene TRBJ1-5; D remains unclear. The CDR3 loop reads CSARAWGPQHF. CDR3 nucleotides: TGCAGTGCTAGAGCGTGGGGGCCCCAGCATTTT.